One and the same sample provided the 26 T cell receptor beta chains below, sequenced in a study of OX40 agonist ivuxolimab in advanced cancers. Generated by immunoSEQ multiplex PCR, the TCRdb table keeps only in-frame clones and is missing some. The table includes around 57,000 clones, 86% detected once. Sequences were derived from CD4+ or CD8+ T cells sorted from blood, sampled in a trial of the OX40 agonist ivuxolimab. All receptors come from an adult with an advanced solid tumor such as melanoma, head and neck, liver or kidney cancer.

This chain connects TRBV4-1 to TRBJ2-5, with TRBD2 matching over 11 bases. The CDR3 consists of 16 residues. Trimming removed 0 bases from V and 6 bases from J; junction bases left unmatched: 6. Germline-derived CDR1 and CDR2 are MGHRA and YSYEKL. The CDR3 DNA follows: TGCGCCAGCAGCCAAGAACTAGCGGGAGTTAAAAAGACCCAGTACTTC. Amino acid sequence: CASSQELAGVKKTQYF.

The chain employs TRBV10-3 and TRBJ1-1, with D unclear. Germline V gene data show CDR1 as ENHRY and CDR2 as SYGVKD. The CDR3 runs 14 residues. The germline V and J ends were trimmed by 6 bases and 1 base, with 12 bases remaining between them. The CDR3 is CAISSYRENTEAFF. Written as DNA, the CDR3 is TGTGCCATCAGCTCCTATCGAGAGAACACTGAAGCTTTCTTT.

This clone has just one count. The chain couples TRBV27 to TRBJ1-1; 8 bases map to TRBD1. CDR1 MNHEY and CDR2 SMNVEV come from the germline V gene (reference sequence). The CDR3 is made up of 15 amino acids. V shed 1 base, J shed 5 bases, and the junction held 6 bases outside the gene matches. The CDR3 nucleotides read TGTGCCAGCAGTTTATTGGCAGGGGGCGGAACTGAAGCTTTCTTT. Encoded protein: CASSLLAGGGTEAFF.

This sequence joins TRBV7-2 and TRBJ2-1; TRBD2 matches 10 bases. Losses at the gene ends were 6 bases for V and 4 bases for J; bases not matched to a gene: 3. Germline lookup yields CDR1 SGHTA and CDR2 FQGNSA. The CDR3 is made up of 14 amino acids. As DNA, the CDR3 is TGTGCCAGCAGTAGCGGGAGGACGTACAATGAGCAGTTCTTC. Its translation is CASSSGRTYNEQFF.

V is TRBV5-1 and J is TRBJ2-2, with 10 bases fitting TRBD1. The CDR3 is 16 residues long. The trim removed 4 bases at V and 4 bases at J, leaving 7 bases unmatched. CDR1 is SGHRS, CDR2 YFSETQ, per germline. The CDR3, as DNA: TGCGCCAGCAGCGCGGCCGGGACAGGGGCCACCGGGGAGCTGTTTTTT. This gives the protein CASSAAGTGATGELFF.

The J gene is TRBJ2-7, the V gene TRBV28; D remains ambiguous. The CDR3 runs to 14 residues. The germline CDR1 and CDR2 sequences are MDHEN and SYDVKM. Trimming shortened V by 2 bases and J by 4 bases, and 12 bases separated the two germline ends. The CDR3 reads CASSLAGNIYEQYF. Here the CDR3 DNA reads TGTGCCAGCAGTTTAGCTGGAAATATTTACGAGCAGTACTTC.

The V gene is TRBV18, the J gene TRBJ2-7, with D unclear. CDR3 length: 14 residues. The germline V and J ends were trimmed by 2 bases and 1 base, with 9 bases remaining between them. CDR1 and CDR2 (germline): KGHSH, LQKENI. The CDR3 DNA follows: TGTGCCAGCTCACCAGTGACGGATTCCTACGAGCAGTACTTC. Translation gives CASSPVTDSYEQYF. Variable domain in full (rest from reference TRBV18 and TRBJ2-7): NAGVMQNPRHLVRRRGQEARLRCSPMKGHSHVYWYRQLPEEGLKFMVYLQKENIIDESGMPKERFSAEFPKEGPSILRIQQVVRGDSAAYFCASSPVTDSYEQYFGPGTRLTVT.

V is TRBV6-6 and J is TRBJ1-4, with TRBD1 as a possible D gene (5 bases). Trimming took off 8 bases at V and 6 bases at J, with 13 bases between the two ends. The CDR3 is 13 residues long. CDR1 MNHNY and CDR2 SVGAGI come from the germline V gene (reference sequence). The CDR3 DNA is TGTGCCAGCGGAAGGGACGCACATGAAAAACTGTTTTTT. This codes for CASGRDAHEKLFF.

This chain connects TRBV2 to TRBJ1-5; 10 bases are shared with TRBD1. The germline V gene has CDR1 SNHLY and CDR2 FYNNEI. Losses at the gene ends were 3 bases for V and 4 bases for J; bases not matched to a gene: 6. The CDR3 has 16 residues. The CDR3 sequence is CASSDGDRGGNQPQHF. For the CDR3, the DNA is TGTGCCAGCAGTGATGGGGACAGGGGAGGAAATCAGCCCCAGCATTTT.

This chain uses TRBV27 with TRBJ1-1; 7 bases are a match to TRBD1. The CDR3 length is 14 residues. The V segment lost 8 bases and the J segment 1 base; nucleotides outside the gene matches: 7. The V gene's germline CDR1 is MNHEY and CDR2 SMNVEV (reference sequence). The CDR3: CASHDRVANTEAFF. CDR3 in DNA: TGTGCCAGCCACGACAGGGTGGCGAACACTGAAGCTTTCTTT.

The chain is built from TRBV4-1 and TRBJ1-2, with D uncertain. Germline V gives CDR1 MGHRA, CDR2 YSYEKL. Trimming stripped 0 bases from V and 9 bases from J, with 11 bases between. The CDR3 runs to 13 residues. CDR3 protein: CASSQDPRGSYTF. The CDR3, as DNA: TGCGCCAGCAGCCAAGATCCGCGGGGTAGCTACACCTTC.

The chain combines TRBV10-2 with TRBJ2-3; D is unresolved. CDR3 size: 14 residues. The germline gives CDR1 WSHSY, CDR2 SAAADI. V lost 3 bases to trimming and J lost 4 bases, with 11 bases between them. This CDR3 is CASSDLQRPDTQYF. CDR3 coding DNA: TGCGCCAGCAGTGACCTGCAAAGACCAGATACGCAGTATTTT.

The chain employs TRBV18 and TRBJ2-7; no definite D call. This CDR3 comprises 15 residues. V gave up 6 bases and J gave up 2 bases, with 17 bases separating them. The germline gives CDR1 KGHSH, CDR2 LQKENI. CDR3 sequence: CASSLDAVRAYEQYF. Here the CDR3 DNA reads TGTGCCAGCTCCCTCGATGCGGTCAGAGCCTACGAGCAGTACTTC.

V usage is TRBV11-3 and J usage is TRBJ1-1; weak D call: TRBD1 (5 bases). Germline CDR1 and CDR2: SGHNT and YENEEA. The CDR3 is 13 amino acids. The germline V and J ends were trimmed by 5 bases and 4 bases, with 11 bases remaining between them. CDR3 region: CASSTQGSTEAFF. In DNA form, the CDR3 reads TGTGCCAGCAGCACGCAGGGATCCACTGAAGCTTTCTTT.

The count of this clone is one. This sequence joins TRBV25-1 and TRBJ2-3; D might be TRBD1 or TRBD2, each matching 5 bases. Trimming stripped 6 bases from V and 10 bases from J, with 17 bases between. The CDR3 sequence is 13 residues long. CDR1 and CDR2 (germline): MGHDK, SYGVNS. The chain's CDR3 is CASSSGSSGAQYF. The CDR3 DNA reads as TGTGCCAGCAGCTCAGGGTCTTCCGGGGCGCAGTATTTT.

This chain joins TRBV18 and TRBJ2-1; TRBD2 might be the D (6 bases). CDR3 length equals 16 residues. Germline CDR1 reads KGHSH; CDR2 reads LQKENI. V gave up 5 bases and J gave up 7 bases, with 21 bases separating them. The CDR3, as DNA: TGTGCCAGCTCATGGAATGCGGACCCCGGGGGAAATGAGCAGTTCTTC. It codes for CASSWNADPGGNEQFF.

The V and J genes are TRBV5-4 and TRBJ2-3; 12 nucleotides align to TRBD2. Germline V gene sequence: CDR1 SGHNT, CDR2 YYREEE (reference sequence). The CDR3 has 19 amino acids. V lost 0 bases, J lost 0 bases, and 8 bases stayed unmatched. The CDR3 loop reads CASSLGTSGMGLSTDTQYF. CDR3 bases: TGTGCCAGCAGCTTGGGGACTAGCGGGATGGGACTAAGCACAGATACGCAGTATTTT.

The chain carries TRBV5-1 and TRBJ2-2, with 9 bases identical to TRBD1. Germline CDR1 and CDR2: SGHRS and YFSETQ. The CDR3 has 15 residues. With V trimmed by 8 bases and J by 6 bases, 11 bases remained unmatched. CDR3 loop: CASIAGTGTAGELFF. The CDR3, as DNA: TGCGCCAGTATTGCCGGGACAGGGACGGCCGGGGAGCTGTTTTTT.

The J gene is TRBJ1-2, the V gene TRBV28; D ambiguous. The CDR3 is 11 amino acids. CDR1 is MDHEN, CDR2 SYDVKM, per germline. Trimming removed 6 bases from V and 7 bases from J, with 9 bases in between. CDR3 protein: CASSESFGYTF. The CDR3 nucleotides read TGTGCCAGCAGCGAATCCTTTGGCTACACCTTC.

The CDR3, as DNA: TGTGCCAGCAGTGACCTTTACAGGGGACTGGAGAACACTGAAGCTTTCTTT. It codes for CASSDLYRGLENTEAFF. J is TRBJ1-1 and V is TRBV6-1; 7 bases match TRBD1. Looked up from germline, CDR1 is MNHNS and CDR2 is SASEGT. Losses at the gene ends were 3 bases for V and 1 base for J; bases not matched to a gene: 11. This CDR3 has 17 residues.

The chain employs TRBV5-1 and TRBJ2-5; possible D gene TRBD2, 5 bases. The CDR3 sequence is 14 residues long. Germline V gene lookup returns CDR1 SGHRS and CDR2 YFSETQ. V lost 3 bases to trimming and J lost 4 bases, with 13 bases between them. Written as DNA, the CDR3 is TGCGCCAGCAGCTCCGGGATGGTTGGAGAGACCCAGTACTTC. Translation gives CASSSGMVGETQYF.

The rearrangement links TRBV5-6 to TRBJ1-1; maybe TRBD1 (6 bases). The CDR3 loop spans 14 amino acids. V was trimmed by 3 bases and J by 4 bases, leaving 13 bases between them. Germline V gives CDR1 SGHDT, CDR2 YYEEEE. CDR3 sequence (DNA): TGTGCCAGCAGCTCGAGGGGGGGACTCACTGAAGCTTTCTTT. This sequence encodes CASSSRGGLTEAFF. The full variable domain, in which reference TRBV5-6 and TRBJ1-1 provide the parts outside the CDR3, is DAGVTQSPTHLIKTRGQQVTLRCSPKSGHDTVSWYQQALGQGPQFIFQYYEEEERQRGNFPDRFSGHQFPNYSSELNVNALLLGDSALYLCASSSRGGLTEAFFGQGTRLTVV.

This clone was counted between two and nine times. The V and J genes are TRBV19 and TRBJ2-3, with 8 bases fitting TRBD2. The germline V gene has CDR1 LNHDA and CDR2 SQIVND (reference sequence). This CDR3 contains 13 residues. V shed 6 bases and J 4 bases; nucleotides not matched to a gene: 3. In nucleotides, the CDR3 is TGTGCCAGTAGCGGGAGGGCCCCAGATACGCAGTATTTT. Translation: CASSGRAPDTQYF.

The DNA of the CDR3 is TGTGCCAGCAGTACCCAGTGGGGGGCTAATGAAAAACTGTTTTTT. Protein sequence: CASSTQWGANEKLFF. The chain couples TRBV6-5 to TRBJ1-4; TRBD1 might be the D (5 bases). The CDR3 has 15 amino acids. V lost 5 bases and J 3 bases, leaving 13 bases between the germline ends. Germline V gene sequence: CDR1 MNHEY, CDR2 SVGAGI.

The genes are TRBV18 and TRBJ1-2; D is perhaps TRBD1 (5 bases). The V end was cut by 0 bases, the J end by 4 bases, with 12 bases between. The CDR3 extends over 15 amino acids. Germline CDR1 and CDR2: KGHSH and LQKENI. The CDR3 DNA follows: TGTGCCAGCTCACCACCGACAGCGCCTTTCTATGGCTACACCTTC. Amino acid sequence: CASSPPTAPFYGYTF. The full variable domain, its missing parts supplied by reference TRBV18 and TRBJ1-2, is NAGVMQNPRHLVRRRGQEARLRCSPMKGHSHVYWYRQLPEEGLKFMVYLQKENIIDESGMPKERFSAEFPKEGPSILRIQQVVRGDSAAYFCASSPPTAPFYGYTFGSGTRLTVV.

The CDR3, as DNA: TGTGCCAGCAGCCGGGACCGCCTAGGGGCTTTCTTT. As protein: CASSRDRLGAFF. V gene TRBV6-5 combines with J gene TRBJ1-1; perhaps TRBD1 as D (5 bases). Trimming removed 6 bases from V and 11 bases from J, with 16 bases in between. Per germline, CDR1 MNHEY and CDR2 SVGAGI. This CDR3 has 12 residues.